The 17 T cell receptor beta chains below come from one sample, sequenced in a study of cytomegalovirus exposure and HLA in healthy donors. In the PCR, 60 Vbeta and 13 Jbeta primers were used. This table comes from immunoSEQ multiplex PCR, and its TCRdb copy is limited to in-frame clones, with some not included. The ten most abundant clones cover 3.6% of a sample with about 120,000 clones. The sample comprised PBMCs. These TCRs come from a man younger than 35 in good health and CMV-seronegative.

V and J are TRBV7-6 and TRBJ2-1; tentatively, D is TRBD1 (5 bases). With 1 base removed from V and 1 base from J, the gap between germline ends came to 8 bases. The CDR3 sequence is 15 residues long. Germline loops: CDR1 SGHVS, CDR2 FNYEAQ. CDR3 sequence (DNA): TGTGCCAGCAGCTTAGGCGCAGGGTCCTACAATGAGCAGTTCTTC. As protein: CASSLGAGSYNEQFF.

V usage is TRBV7-9 and J usage is TRBJ1-1, with 7 bases lining up with TRBD1. The CDR3 runs to 14 residues. V gave up 4 bases and J gave up 1 base; unmatched junction bases: 3. CDR1 and CDR2 from the germline V gene are SEHNR and FQNEAQ (reference sequence). The CDR3, as DNA: TGTGCCAGCAGCTCAGGGGGGTCGAACACTGAAGCTTTCTTT. Residues: CASSSGGSNTEAFF.

This chain connects TRBV29-1 to TRBJ2-1; tentatively, D is TRBD1 (6 bases). V was clipped by 7 bases and J by 1 base, with 17 bases between them. Germline CDR1 SQVTM, CDR2 ANQGSEA. There are 15 residues in the CDR3. CDR3 protein: CSAQGYLFSYNEQFF. In nucleotides, the CDR3 is TGCAGCGCCCAGGGGTACCTTTTTTCCTACAATGAGCAGTTCTTC.

The chain links TRBV4-1 to TRBJ2-7; D gene unclear. The CDR3 extends over 15 amino acids. V was shortened by 1 base and J by 2 bases, with 12 bases between the two germline ends. CDR1 and CDR2 (germline): MGHRA, YSYEKL. The CDR3 region has the DNA TGCGCCAGCAGCCAAGCGAGCACCGTTCCCTACGAGCAGTACTTC. Protein product: CASSQASTVPYEQYF.

The genes are TRBV9 and TRBJ2-3; maybe TRBD2 (6 bases). The length of the CDR3 is 18 residues. Per the germline V gene, CDR1 is SGDLS and CDR2 is YYNGEE. Trimming stripped 2 bases from V and 4 bases from J, with 23 bases between. The CDR3 sequence: CASSVGRESYPLSDTQYF. CDR3 bases: TGTGCCAGCAGCGTTGGGCGGGAATCTTACCCTTTGTCAGATACGCAGTATTTT.

This chain uses TRBV29-1 with TRBJ1-4, with 8 bases matching TRBD1. Germline V gene data show CDR1 as SQVTM and CDR2 as ANQGSEA. The junction had 11 bases not matched to a gene; V was cut back by 4 bases and J by 10 bases. The CDR3 has 14 residues. The CDR3 DNA reads TGCAGCGTTGCAGACAGGGGAATAGACGGAAAACTGTTTTTT. Its protein product is CSVADRGIDGKLFF.

The chain employs TRBV2 and TRBJ1-1; D not resolved. This CDR3 comprises 13 residues. V gave up 3 bases and J gave up 8 bases, with 13 bases separating them. CDR1 is SNHLY, CDR2 FYNNEI, per germline. CDR3 sequence (DNA): TGTGCCAGCAGTGATTATGGGAGTTCCGAAGCTTTCTTT. Amino acid sequence: CASSDYGSSEAFF.

This chain's CDR3 is CASRPMTSLSTDTQYF. In DNA, the CDR3 is TGTGCCAGCAGACCCATGACTTCGCTGTCCACAGATACGCAGTATTTT. V usage is TRBV5-4 and J usage is TRBJ2-3; D is ambiguous. The CDR3 covers 16 residues. The germline V and J ends were trimmed by 5 bases and 2 bases, with 18 bases remaining between them. CDR1 is SGHNT, CDR2 YYREEE, per germline (reference sequence).

This sequence joins TRBV5-1 and TRBJ1-2, with D perhaps matching TRBD1 (5 bases). V was pared by 3 bases and J by 7 bases, with 25 bases between. The V gene's germline CDR1 is SGHRS and CDR2 YFSETQ. This CDR3 is built from 17 residues. The CDR3 spells CASSSGQGIRAMSGYTF. CDR3 DNA: TGCGCCAGCAGCTCGGGCCAGGGAATACGAGCTATGAGTGGCTACACCTTC.

The V gene is TRBV7-8, the J gene TRBJ1-1; D possibly corresponds to TRBD1 (5 bases). Per germline, CDR1 SGHVS and CDR2 FQNEAQ. The CDR3 is 15 residues long. Trimming took 5 bases from V and 4 from J, leaving 17 bases between them. Here the CDR3 DNA reads TGTGCCAGCAGCGGGGCCGCGGGGCTTAGCACTGAAGCTTTCTTT. This translates into CASSGAAGLSTEAFF.

The chain links TRBV18 to TRBJ1-1, with 10 bases aligning to TRBD1. The CDR3 extends over 18 amino acids. The germline CDR1 and CDR2 sequences are KGHSH and LQKENI. J gave up 2 bases and V 1 base, and 10 bases lay outside the gene matches. The CDR3 spells CASSPRGQGVVGNTEAFF. In nucleotides, the CDR3 is TGTGCCAGCTCACCACGAGGACAGGGGGTTGTTGGAAACACTGAAGCTTTCTTT.

This chain links TRBV13 with TRBJ2-7, with 10 positions matching TRBD1. The CDR3 has 14 amino acids. V lost 5 bases to trimming and J lost 5 bases; unmatched junction nucleotides: 6. Germline assignment: CDR1 PRHDT and CDR2 FYEKMQ (reference sequence). In DNA form, the CDR3 reads TGTGCCAGCAGCCATAGACAGGGGGCCCACGAGCAGTACTTC. This codes for CASSHRQGAHEQYF.

This chain links TRBV7-3 with TRBJ1-2; D is uncertain. With 5 bases removed from V and 11 bases from J, the gap between germline ends came to 12 bases. The V gene's germline CDR1 is SGHTA and CDR2 FQGTGA. The CDR3 extends over 11 amino acids. The CDR3 nucleotides read TGTGCCAGCAGCGCCGGTTCGGGGTACACCTTC. Residues: CASSAGSGYTF. The variable domain in full, with the rest retrieved from reference TRBV7-3 and TRBJ1-2, is GAGVSQTPSNKVTEKGKYVELRCDPISGHTALYWYRQSLGQGPEFLIYFQGTGAADDSGLPNDRFFAVRPEGSVSTLKIQRTERGDSAVYLCASSAGSGYTFGSGTRLTVV.

CDR3 protein: CASSPGGKYEQYF. The CDR3 coding sequence is TGTGCCAGCTCACCCGGAGGCAAGTACGAGCAGTACTTC. The chain is built from TRBV18 and TRBJ2-7; weak D call: TRBD2 (5 bases). The V end was cut by 3 bases, the J end by 4 bases, with 10 bases between. Germline CDR1 and CDR2: KGHSH and LQKENI. The CDR3 consists of 13 residues.

V and J are TRBV7-9 and TRBJ1-1; perhaps TRBD1 as D (5 bases). The CDR3 extends over 14 amino acids. Germline lookup yields CDR1 SEHNR and CDR2 FQNEAQ (reference sequence). The V end was cut by 1 base, the J end by 0 bases, with 6 bases between. CDR3 region: CASSLGQLNTEAFF. The DNA for the CDR3 is TGTGCCAGCAGCTTAGGACAGCTGAACACTGAAGCTTTCTTT.

The chain carries TRBV6-4 and TRBJ1-5; no clear D. CDR1 MRHNA and CDR2 SNTAGT come from the germline V gene. The CDR3 covers 13 residues. V was pared by 4 bases and J by 5 bases, with 9 bases between. The chain's CDR3 is CASSVTSDQPQHF. The CDR3 DNA sequence: TGTGCCAGCAGTGTTACGTCGGATCAGCCCCAGCATTTT.

The rearrangement uses TRBV30 and TRBJ2-1, with 8 bases aligning to TRBD2. There are 14 residues in the CDR3. Looked up from germline, CDR1 is GTSNPN and CDR2 is SVGIG (reference sequence). The V and J ends lost 5 bases and 2 bases, in that order; junction bases with no gene match: 5. CDR3 sequence: CAWGGGRTYNEQFF. The CDR3 coding sequence is TGTGCCTGGGGCGGGGGGCGAACCTACAATGAGCAGTTCTTC.